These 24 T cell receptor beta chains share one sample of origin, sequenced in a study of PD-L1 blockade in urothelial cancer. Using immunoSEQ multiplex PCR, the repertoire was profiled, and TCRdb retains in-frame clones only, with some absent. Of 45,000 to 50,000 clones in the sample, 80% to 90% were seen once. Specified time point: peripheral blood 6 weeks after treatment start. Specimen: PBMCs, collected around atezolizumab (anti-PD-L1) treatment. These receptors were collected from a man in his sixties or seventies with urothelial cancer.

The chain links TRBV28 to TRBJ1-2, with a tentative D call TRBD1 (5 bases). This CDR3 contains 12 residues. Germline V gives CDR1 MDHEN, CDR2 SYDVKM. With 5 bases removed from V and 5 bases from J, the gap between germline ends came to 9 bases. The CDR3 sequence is CASSGQGYGYTF. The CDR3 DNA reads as TGTGCCAGCAGTGGTCAGGGTTATGGCTACACCTTC.

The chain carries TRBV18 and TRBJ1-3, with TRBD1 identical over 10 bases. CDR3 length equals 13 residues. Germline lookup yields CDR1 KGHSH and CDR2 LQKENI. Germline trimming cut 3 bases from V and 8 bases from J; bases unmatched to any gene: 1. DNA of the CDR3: TGTGCCAGCTCACCTGGGACAGGGGACACCATATATTTT. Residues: CASSPGTGDTIYF.

The DNA of the CDR3 is TGTGCCAGCAGTGAAAGGAGTAGTGAGACCCAGTACTTC. As protein: CASSERSSETQYF. The rearrangement uses TRBV2 and TRBJ2-5; no reliable D call. This CDR3 has 13 amino acids. The germline gives CDR1 SNHLY, CDR2 FYNNEI. Deletions cut 2 bases from V and 5 bases from J, with 9 bases between.

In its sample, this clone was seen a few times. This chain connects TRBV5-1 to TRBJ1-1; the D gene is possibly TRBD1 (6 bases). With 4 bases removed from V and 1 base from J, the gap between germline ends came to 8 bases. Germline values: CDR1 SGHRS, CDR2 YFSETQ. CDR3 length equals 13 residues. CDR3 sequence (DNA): TGCGCCAGCAGCCAGGACAGGAACACTGAAGCTTTCTTT. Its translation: CASSQDRNTEAFF. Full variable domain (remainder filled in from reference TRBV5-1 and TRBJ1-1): KAGVTQTPRYLIKTRGQQVTLSCSPISGHRSVSWYQQTPGQGLQFLFEYFSETQRNKGNFPGRFSGRQFSNSRSEMNVSTLELGDSALYLCASSQDRNTEAFFGQGTRLTVV.

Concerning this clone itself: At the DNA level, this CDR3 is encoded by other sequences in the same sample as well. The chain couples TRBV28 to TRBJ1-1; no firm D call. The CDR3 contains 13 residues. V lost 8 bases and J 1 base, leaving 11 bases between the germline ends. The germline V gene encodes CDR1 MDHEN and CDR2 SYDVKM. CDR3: CASSRVRNTEAFF. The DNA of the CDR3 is TGTGCCAGCTCCCGAGTTAGGAACACTGAAGCTTTCTTT.

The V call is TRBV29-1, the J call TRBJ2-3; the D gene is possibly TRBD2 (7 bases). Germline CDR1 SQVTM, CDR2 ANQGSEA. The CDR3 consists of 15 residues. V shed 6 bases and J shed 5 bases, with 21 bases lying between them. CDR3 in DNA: TGCAGCGTCGAGGGAGGGCCCAGGGGACTAGATACGCAGTATTTT. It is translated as CSVEGGPRGLDTQYF.

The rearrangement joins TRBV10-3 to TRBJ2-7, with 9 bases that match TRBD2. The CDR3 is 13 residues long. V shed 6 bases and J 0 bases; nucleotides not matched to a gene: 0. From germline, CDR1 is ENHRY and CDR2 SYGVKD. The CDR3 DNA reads TGTGCCATCAGGACTAGCGGCTCCTACGAGCAGTACTTC. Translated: CAIRTSGSYEQYF.

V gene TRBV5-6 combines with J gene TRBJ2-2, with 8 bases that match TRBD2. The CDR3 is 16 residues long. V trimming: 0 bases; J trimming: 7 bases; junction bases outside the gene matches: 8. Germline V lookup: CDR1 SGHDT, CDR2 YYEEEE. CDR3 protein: CASSLAGGGWSGELFF. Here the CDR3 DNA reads TGTGCCAGCAGCTTGGCTGGCGGGGGGTGGAGCGGGGAGCTGTTTTTT.

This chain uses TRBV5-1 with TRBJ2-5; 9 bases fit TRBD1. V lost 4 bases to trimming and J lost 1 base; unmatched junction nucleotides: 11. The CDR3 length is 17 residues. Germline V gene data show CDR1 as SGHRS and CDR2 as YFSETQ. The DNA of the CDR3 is TGCGCCAGCAGCGTGAACAGGGGGCGTACCACCCAAGAGACCCAGTACTTC. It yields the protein CASSVNRGRTTQETQYF.

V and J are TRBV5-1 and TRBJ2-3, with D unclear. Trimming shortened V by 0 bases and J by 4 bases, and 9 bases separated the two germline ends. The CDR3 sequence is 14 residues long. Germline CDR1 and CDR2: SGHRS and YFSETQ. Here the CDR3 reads CASSLASRPDTQYF. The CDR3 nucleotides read TGCGCCAGCAGCTTGGCCTCTAGGCCAGATACGCAGTATTTT.

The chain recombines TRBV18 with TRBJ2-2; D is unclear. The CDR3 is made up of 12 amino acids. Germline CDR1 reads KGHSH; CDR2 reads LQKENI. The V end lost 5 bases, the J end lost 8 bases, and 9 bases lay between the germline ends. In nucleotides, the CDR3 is TGTGCCAGCTCAGCGAGCGATGGGGAGCTGTTTTTT. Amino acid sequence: CASSASDGELFF.

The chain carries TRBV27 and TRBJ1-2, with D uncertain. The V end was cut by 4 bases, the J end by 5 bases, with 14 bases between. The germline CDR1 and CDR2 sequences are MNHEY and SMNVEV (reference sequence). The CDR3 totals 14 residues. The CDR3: CASSSREDRYGYTF. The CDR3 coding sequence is TGTGCCAGCAGTTCCCGGGAGGATAGGTATGGCTACACCTTC.

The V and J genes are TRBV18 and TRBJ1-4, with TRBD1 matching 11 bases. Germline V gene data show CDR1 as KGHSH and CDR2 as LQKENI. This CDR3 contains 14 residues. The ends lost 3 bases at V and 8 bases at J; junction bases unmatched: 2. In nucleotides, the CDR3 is TGTGCCAGCTCACCGGACAGGGGGCGAGAAAAACTGTTTTTT. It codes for CASSPDRGREKLFF.

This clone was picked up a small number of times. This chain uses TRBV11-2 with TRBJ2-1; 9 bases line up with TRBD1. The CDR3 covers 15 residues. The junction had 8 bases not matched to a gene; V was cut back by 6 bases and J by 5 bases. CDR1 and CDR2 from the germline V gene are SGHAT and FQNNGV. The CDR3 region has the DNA TGTGCCAGCAGTCCCGGACAGGGGAGGCACAATGAGCAGTTCTTC. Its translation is CASSPGQGRHNEQFF.

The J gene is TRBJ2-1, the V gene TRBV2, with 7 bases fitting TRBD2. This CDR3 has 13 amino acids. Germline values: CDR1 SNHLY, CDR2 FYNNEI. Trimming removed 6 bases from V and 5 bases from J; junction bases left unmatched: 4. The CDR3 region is CASSAGTNNEQFF. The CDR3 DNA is TGTGCCAGCAGCGCCGGGACTAACAATGAGCAGTTCTTC.

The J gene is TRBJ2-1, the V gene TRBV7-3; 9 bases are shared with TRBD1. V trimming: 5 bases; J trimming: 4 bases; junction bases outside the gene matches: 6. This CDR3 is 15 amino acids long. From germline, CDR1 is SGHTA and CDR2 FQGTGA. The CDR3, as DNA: TGTGCCAGCAGCCTCGACAGGGGGGTTTACAATGAGCAGTTCTTC. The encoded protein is CASSLDRGVYNEQFF.

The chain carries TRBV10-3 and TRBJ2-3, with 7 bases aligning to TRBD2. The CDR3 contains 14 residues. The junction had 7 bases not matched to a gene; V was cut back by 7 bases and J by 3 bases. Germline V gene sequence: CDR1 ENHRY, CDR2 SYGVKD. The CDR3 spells CAINIQGGTDTQYF. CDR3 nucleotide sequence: TGTGCCATCAATATCCAGGGAGGGACAGATACGCAGTATTTT.

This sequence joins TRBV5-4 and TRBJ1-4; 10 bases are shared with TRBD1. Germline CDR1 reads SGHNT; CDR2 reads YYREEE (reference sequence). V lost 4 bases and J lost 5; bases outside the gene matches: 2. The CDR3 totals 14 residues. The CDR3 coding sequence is TGTGCCAGCAGCCTGGACAGGGGGAATGAAAAACTGTTTTTT. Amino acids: CASSLDRGNEKLFF.

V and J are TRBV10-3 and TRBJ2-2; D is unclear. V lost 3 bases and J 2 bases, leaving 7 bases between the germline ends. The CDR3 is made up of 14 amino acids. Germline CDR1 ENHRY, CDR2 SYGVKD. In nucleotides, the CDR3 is TGTGCCATCAGTGAACCCACTAACACCGGGGAGCTGTTTTTT. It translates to CAISEPTNTGELFF.

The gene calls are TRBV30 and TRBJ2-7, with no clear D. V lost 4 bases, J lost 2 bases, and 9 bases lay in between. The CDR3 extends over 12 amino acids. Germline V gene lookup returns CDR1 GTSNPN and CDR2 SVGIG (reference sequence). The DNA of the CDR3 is TGTGCCTGGAACGTAGACACCTACGAGCAGTACTTC. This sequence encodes CAWNVDTYEQYF. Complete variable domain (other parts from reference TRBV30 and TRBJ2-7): SQTIHQWPATLVQPVGSPLSLECTVEGTSNPNLYWYRQAAGRGLQLLFYSVGIGQISSEVPQNLSASRPQDRQFILSSKKLLLSDSGFYLCAWNVDTYEQYFGPGTRLTVT.

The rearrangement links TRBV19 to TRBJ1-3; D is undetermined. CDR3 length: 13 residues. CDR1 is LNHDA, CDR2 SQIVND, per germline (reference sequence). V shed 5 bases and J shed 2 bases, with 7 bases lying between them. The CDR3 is CASSEVAGNTIYF. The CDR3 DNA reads TGTGCCAGTAGTGAGGTGGCTGGAAACACCATATATTTT.

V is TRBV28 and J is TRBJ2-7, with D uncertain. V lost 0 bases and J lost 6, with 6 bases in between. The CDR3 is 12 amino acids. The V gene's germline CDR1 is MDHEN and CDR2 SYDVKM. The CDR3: CASSLWAREQYF. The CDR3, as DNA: TGTGCCAGCAGTTTATGGGCCCGCGAGCAGTACTTC. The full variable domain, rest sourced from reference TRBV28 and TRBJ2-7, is DVKVTQSSRYLVKRTGEKVFLECVQDMDHENMFWYRQDPGLGLRLIYFSYDVKMKEKGDIPEGYSVSREKKERFSLILESASTNQTSMYLCASSLWAREQYFGPGTRLTVT.

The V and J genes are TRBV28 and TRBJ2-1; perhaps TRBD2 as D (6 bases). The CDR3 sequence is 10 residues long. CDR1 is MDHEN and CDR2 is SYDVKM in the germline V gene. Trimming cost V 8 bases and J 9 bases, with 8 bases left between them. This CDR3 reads CASWGGEQFF. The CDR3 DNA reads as TGTGCCAGCTGGGGAGGTGAGCAGTTCTTC.

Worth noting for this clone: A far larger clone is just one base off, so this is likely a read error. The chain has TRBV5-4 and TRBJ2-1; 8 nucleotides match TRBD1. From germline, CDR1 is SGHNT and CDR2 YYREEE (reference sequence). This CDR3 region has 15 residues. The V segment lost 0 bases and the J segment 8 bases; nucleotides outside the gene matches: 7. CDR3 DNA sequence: TGTGCCAGCAGCTTGGGGGCAGGGGGCAGGGATGAGCAGTTCTTC. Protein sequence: CASSLGAGGRDEQFF.